Presented here are 32 T cell receptor beta chains from one specimen sequenced in a study of human T cells and chemical hapten exposure. Each CDR3 protein gets one entry after TCRdb re-called the RACE reads with MiXCR. The sample records approximately 84,000 distinct CDR3 sequences, around 8.7% being singletons. Time point: healthy volunteer bleed at 6 weeks. Total RNA was isolated from unfractionated whole blood. Sequences were obtained from whole blood. The receptors shown here come from a male donor in good health. Some clones in this sample may be carry-over from other donors' samples.

This clonotype came up a few times. This chain links TRBV6-5 with TRBJ2-7; tentatively, D is TRBD1 (6 bases). The CDR3 consists of 15 residues. With 7 bases removed from V and 2 bases from J, the gap between germline ends came to 18 bases. CDR1 and CDR2 from the germline V gene are MNHEY and SVGAGI. CDR3 in DNA: TGTGCCAGCACTGGAAGGGGGACGCGAGCCTACGAGCAGTACTTC. Translation gives CASTGRGTRAYEQYF.

The chain combines TRBV7-9 with TRBJ2-1; 8 bases are a match to TRBD2. Trimming removed 5 bases from V and 8 bases from J; junction bases left unmatched: 14. The CDR3 is 16 residues long. Germline V gene sequence: CDR1 SEHNR, CDR2 FQNEAQ (reference sequence). The CDR3, as DNA: TGTGCCAGCAGCCGACTGGGAGCGGGAGATAGTTATGAGCAGTTCTTC. This translates into CASSRLGAGDSYEQFF. Together with reference TRBV7-9 and TRBJ2-1, the CDR3 gives the full variable domain: DTGVSQNPRHKITKRGQNVTFRCDPISEHNRLYWYRQTLGQGPEFLTYFQNEAQLEKSRLLSDRFSAERPKGSFSTLEIQRTEQGDSAMYLCASSRLGAGDSYEQFFGPGTRLTVL.

The chain combines TRBV13 with TRBJ1-4; D gene ambiguous. The CDR3 has 14 amino acids. Trimming pared 6 bases from V and 2 bases from J, leaving 10 bases between. Per the germline V gene, CDR1 is PRHDT and CDR2 is FYEKMQ (reference sequence). CDR3 in amino acids: CASRDRRTNEKLFF. The CDR3 coding sequence is TGTGCCAGCAGAGACCGACGGACTAATGAAAAACTGTTTTTT.

This clonotype was counted many times. The chain has TRBV27 and TRBJ2-3, with D perhaps given as TRBD1 or TRBD2 (5 bases each). The CDR3 extends over 18 amino acids. V gave up 2 bases and J gave up 4 bases, with 22 bases separating them. Germline V gene data show CDR1 as MNHEY and CDR2 as SMNVEV (reference sequence). CDR3 DNA: TGTGCCAGCAGTTTAAGGGGTCCCGAGGGCGGGTTGGCAGATACGCAGTATTTT. Translated, it gives CASSLRGPEGGLADTQYF.

The table lists this clonotype with a few counts. V gene TRBV20-1 combines with J gene TRBJ2-7, with D unclear. Trimming took 3 bases from V and 1 from J, leaving 10 bases between them. CDR3 length: 13 amino acids. Germline V gene lookup returns CDR1 DFQATT and CDR2 SNEGSKA (reference sequence). The CDR3 is CSASDLQSYEQYF. The CDR3 DNA is TGCAGTGCTAGCGACCTGCAGTCCTACGAGCAGTACTTC.

This clonotype was detected only a few times. The gene calls are TRBV20-1 and TRBJ1-4; possible D gene TRBD1, 5 bases. This CDR3 has 14 amino acids. CDR1 is DFQATT and CDR2 is SNEGSKA in the germline V gene (reference sequence). V dropped 0 bases and J dropped 7 bases, with 12 bases sitting between them. The CDR3 protein is CSARDLRGGEKLFF. CDR3 coding DNA: TGCAGTGCTAGAGATCTGCGCGGGGGTGAAAAACTGTTTTTT.

The chain couples TRBV29-1 to TRBJ1-1; D not resolved. The V end was cut by 5 bases, the J end by 0 bases, with 7 bases between. The CDR3 has 12 residues. Germline lookup yields CDR1 SQVTM and CDR2 ANQGSEA. The CDR3 is CSVQRLNTEAFF. CDR3 DNA sequence: TGCAGCGTTCAAAGATTGAACACTGAAGCTTTCTTT.

In its sample, this clonotype was seen many times. The rearrangement uses TRBV20-1 and TRBJ2-5; 7 nucleotides align to TRBD1. The V segment lost 6 bases and the J segment 1 base; nucleotides outside the gene matches: 5. This CDR3 is 13 amino acids long. Germline V gives CDR1 DFQATT, CDR2 SNEGSKA (reference sequence). The CDR3: CSATGQSQETQYF. CDR3 coding DNA: TGCAGTGCCACGGGACAGTCCCAAGAGACCCAGTACTTC.

The chain links TRBV20-1 to TRBJ2-1; TRBD2 matches at 12 bases. The germline V gene encodes CDR1 DFQATT and CDR2 SNEGSKA (reference sequence). This CDR3 is built from 15 residues. The V gene end was trimmed by 3 bases and the J gene end by 8 bases; junction bases not matched to a gene: 8. Here the CDR3 reads CSASPTSGGWDEQFF. As DNA, the CDR3 is TGCAGTGCTAGCCCGACTAGCGGGGGTTGGGATGAGCAGTTCTTC.

In this sample, this clonotype turned up once. At one boundary the junction diverges from the germline segment, which might be a read error. The gene calls are TRBV11-2 and TRBJ1-3; perhaps TRBD1 as D (5 bases). Germline assignment: CDR1 SGHAT and CDR2 FQNNGV. The CDR3 consists of 14 residues. This CDR3 reads CASSPSGAGNIIYF. The CDR3 DNA reads TGTGCCAGCAGCCCTAGTGGGGCTGGAAACATCATATATTTT.

This clonotype was seen ten or more times. This chain joins TRBV27 and TRBJ2-2; D might be TRBD1 (6 bases). Germline V gene lookup returns CDR1 MNHEY and CDR2 SMNVEV (reference sequence). V lost 6 bases and J 5 bases, leaving 25 bases between the germline ends. The CDR3 loop spans 18 amino acids. CDR3 coding DNA: TGTGCCAGCAGCCCCCCCCGCGGACAGCCGAAACCAACCGGGGAGCTGTTTTTT. Residues: CASSPPRGQPKPTGELFF.

The chain combines TRBV6-6 with TRBJ1-5; D possibly corresponds to TRBD1 (5 bases). Germline lookup yields CDR1 MNHNY and CDR2 SVGAGI (reference sequence). The CDR3 runs 14 residues. Trimming stripped 6 bases from V and 2 bases from J, with 11 bases between. This CDR3 is CASRGGAGNQPQHF. The CDR3, as DNA: TGTGCCAGCAGGGGCGGGGCGGGCAATCAGCCCCAGCATTTT.

This chain uses TRBV4-3 with TRBJ2-2; D might be TRBD2 (5 bases). Germline V gene data show CDR1 as LGHNA and CDR2 as YSLEER. This CDR3 contains 17 residues. Trimming cost V 2 bases and J 5 bases, with 18 bases left between them. The CDR3 loop is CASSQIGGHEDTGELFF. The CDR3 region has the DNA TGCGCCAGCAGCCAAATAGGCGGGCATGAAGATACCGGGGAGCTGTTTTTT.

This clonotype was found many times. This chain uses TRBV25-1 with TRBJ2-1; 9 nucleotides line up with TRBD2. Trimming cost V 4 bases and J 3 bases; bases outside gene matches: 7. The V gene's germline CDR1 is MGHDK and CDR2 SYGVNS. The CDR3 has 16 residues. This CDR3 reads CASSGLAGEYYNEQFF. In DNA form, the CDR3 reads TGTGCCAGCAGTGGATTAGCGGGAGAGTACTACAATGAGCAGTTCTTC.

This clonotype was detected a few times. The chain has TRBV3-1 and TRBJ2-1; TRBD2 matches 11 bases. This CDR3 contains 19 residues. The trim removed 0 bases at V and 5 bases at J, leaving 12 bases unmatched. Germline V CDR1 and CDR2: LGHDT, YNNKEL (reference sequence). In DNA form, the CDR3 reads TGTGCCAGCAGCCAAGATCCGCCGCAACTAGCGGGAGTTGACAATGAGCAGTTCTTC. Its translation: CASSQDPPQLAGVDNEQFF.

The CDR3 nucleotides are TGTGCCAGCAGCCCACCGGGGCGAGGGTACCAAGAGACCCAGTACTTC. This gives the protein CASSPPGRGYQETQYF. This chain links TRBV6-6 with TRBJ2-5; tentatively, D is TRBD1 or TRBD2 (5 bases each). This CDR3 comprises 16 residues. Trimming cost V 6 bases and J 0 bases, with 17 bases left between them. Germline CDR1 is MNHNY and CDR2 is SVGAGI (reference sequence).

This clonotype was observed many times. The V gene is TRBV6-5, the J gene TRBJ1-2, with a possible D match to TRBD1 (5 bases). Germline CDR1 and CDR2: MNHEY and SVGAGI. CDR3 length: 15 residues. The V end was cut by 0 bases, the J end by 7 bases, with 15 bases between. CDR3 in amino acids: CASSYSGLAVGGYTF. Written as DNA, the CDR3 is TGTGCCAGCAGTTACTCGGGGCTCGCCGTGGGTGGCTACACCTTC.

V and J are TRBV2 and TRBJ1-1; 7 bases are a match to TRBD1. Germline-derived CDR1 and CDR2 are SNHLY and FYNNEI. This CDR3 contains 14 residues. Trimming at V came to 6 bases and at J to 1 base, leaving 5 bases not matched to a gene. The CDR3 reads CASREYRGNTEAFF. CDR3 in DNA: TGTGCCAGCAGGGAATACAGGGGGAACACTGAAGCTTTCTTT.

The CDR3 sequence is CSADTGYSGANVLTF. The CDR3 DNA reads TGCAGTGCGGATACAGGGTACTCTGGGGCCAACGTCCTGACTTTC. The chain combines TRBV20-1 with TRBJ2-6, with D possibly being TRBD1 (6 bases). Germline V lookup: CDR1 DFQATT, CDR2 SNEGSKA (reference sequence). Deletions cut 6 bases from V and 0 bases from J, with 12 bases between. The CDR3 spans 15 residues.

The rearrangement uses TRBV4-2 and TRBJ1-5, with 9 bases identical to TRBD1. Germline CDR1 is LGHNA and CDR2 is YNFKEQ. The CDR3 covers 17 residues. With 5 bases clipped from V and 6 bases from J, the junction kept 14 bases outside the gene matches. The CDR3 DNA sequence: TGTGCCAGCAGCGGTAGGGACAGGGAGGGTACTTTTCAGCCCCAGCATTTT. Translation gives CASSGRDREGTFQPQHF.

This clonotype was seen more than once but under ten times. This chain uses TRBV29-1 with TRBJ2-2, with 7 positions matching TRBD1. The CDR3 consists of 13 residues. Losses at the gene ends were 6 bases for V and 6 bases for J; bases not matched to a gene: 7. Germline CDR1 reads SQVTM; CDR2 reads ANQGSEA. Here the CDR3 reads CSVGRTGAGELFF. CDR3 in DNA: TGCAGCGTAGGTAGGACAGGCGCCGGGGAGCTGTTTTTT.

This clonotype showed up just a few times. The chain has TRBV20-1 and TRBJ1-1; D is uncertain. V shed 5 bases and J shed 1 base, with 14 bases lying between them. Germline V CDR1 and CDR2: DFQATT, SNEGSKA (reference sequence). CDR3 length: 14 amino acids. The CDR3 here is CSAEGGYSNTEAFF. In DNA form, the CDR3 reads TGCAGTGCTGAGGGCGGATACTCGAACACTGAAGCTTTCTTT.

In its sample, this clonotype was seen a few times. V is TRBV27 and J is TRBJ2-3, with D possibly being TRBD2 (5 bases). Trimming cost V 8 bases and J 3 bases, with 12 bases left between them. CDR3 length: 13 amino acids. The germline gives CDR1 MNHEY, CDR2 SMNVEV (reference sequence). Here the CDR3 reads CASGSGGTDTQYF. CDR3 nucleotides: TGTGCCAGCGGGTCCGGCGGGACAGATACGCAGTATTTT.

This clonotype was seen at least ten times. The chain employs TRBV29-1 and TRBJ2-7, with D tentatively TRBD1 (5 bases). Germline CDR1 SQVTM, CDR2 ANQGSEA. This CDR3 has 13 residues. V was pared by 1 base and J by 5 bases, with 12 bases between. The CDR3 sequence: CSVEVRARHEQYF. The DNA for the CDR3 is TGCAGCGTTGAAGTCAGGGCCCGTCACGAGCAGTACTTC.

The table lists this clonotype with a few counts. The V call is TRBV5-1, the J call TRBJ1-1; D is unresolved. V lost 3 bases and J lost 5, with 5 bases in between. CDR3 length: 11 residues. CDR1 is SGHRS and CDR2 is YFSETQ in the germline V gene. CDR3 sequence reads: CASSWGTEAFF. In DNA, the CDR3 is TGCGCCAGCAGCTGGGGTACTGAAGCTTTCTTT.

This clonotype was seen a few times. Here the CDR3 DNA reads TGTGCCAGCAGTTTACTGACAGGACTAGCGGGTGCTGAGCAGTTCTTC. It codes for CASSLLTGLAGAEQFF. This rearrangement joins TRBV27 to TRBJ2-1; 11 nucleotides line up with TRBD2. The trim removed 2 bases at V and 9 bases at J, leaving 9 bases unmatched. The CDR3 covers 16 residues. Germline V gene lookup returns CDR1 MNHEY and CDR2 SMNVEV (reference sequence).

In nucleotides, the CDR3 is TGTGCCAGCACGGGACCGAACCAGGACTATGGCTACACCTTC. It codes for CASTGPNQDYGYTF. V is TRBV11-2 and J is TRBJ1-2, with TRBD1 as a possible D gene (5 bases). The germline V gene has CDR1 SGHAT and CDR2 FQNNGV. Trimming removed 7 bases at V and 3 bases at J, with 15 bases between. The CDR3 covers 14 residues. The complete variable domain, with remaining parts taken from reference TRBV11-2 and TRBJ1-2, reads EAGVAQSPRYKIIEKRQSVAFWCNPISGHATLYWYQQILGQGPKLLIQFQNNGVVDDSQLPKDRFSAERLKGVDSTLKIQPAKLEDSAVYLCASTGPNQDYGYTFGSGTRLTVV.

This clonotype was seen a few times. This chain's CDR3 is CASSVATSGTGELFF. CDR3 DNA sequence: TGTGCCAGCAGCGTAGCAACTAGCGGCACCGGGGAGCTGTTTTTT. The V and J genes are TRBV9 and TRBJ2-2; TRBD2 matches 8 bases. Per germline, CDR1 SGDLS and CDR2 YYNGEE. Trimming removed 0 bases from V and 4 bases from J; junction bases left unmatched: 2. There are 15 residues in the CDR3. Looking up the rest from reference TRBV9 and TRBJ2-2 gives the full variable domain: DSGVTQTPKHLITATGQRVTLRCSPRSGDLSVYWYQQSLDQGLQFLIQYYNGEERAKGNILERFSAQQFPDLHSELNLSSLELGDSALYFCASSVATSGTGELFFGEGSRLTVL.

The chain carries TRBV20-1 and TRBJ2-5, with 12 bases aligning to TRBD2. V lost 6 bases to trimming and J lost 0 bases; unmatched junction nucleotides: 11. This CDR3 region has 17 residues. The germline V gene encodes CDR1 DFQATT and CDR2 SNEGSKA (reference sequence). The CDR3, as DNA: TGCAGTGCGCAACGGCTAGCGGGAGGGGAGTACCAAGAGACCCAGTACTTC. As protein: CSAQRLAGGEYQETQYF.

This clonotype appeared a few times. The chain combines TRBV5-1 with TRBJ2-7; TRBD1 agrees at 9 bases. The ends lost 2 bases at V and 3 bases at J; junction bases unmatched: 6. Germline lookup yields CDR1 SGHRS and CDR2 YFSETQ. The CDR3 consists of 15 residues. The CDR3 coding sequence is TGCGCCAGCAGCTTTAGGACAGGGGTTAACTACGAGCAGTACTTC. This sequence encodes CASSFRTGVNYEQYF.

This clonotype was counted between two and nine times. CDR3 residues: CASGTGGYGANVLTF. CDR3 nucleotides: TGTGCCAGCGGGACAGGGGGATATGGGGCCAACGTCCTGACTTTC. The chain carries TRBV9 and TRBJ2-6; 11 bases are a match to TRBD1. Germline CDR1 reads SGDLS; CDR2 reads YYNGEE. V lost 7 bases and J lost 3; bases outside the gene matches: 3. The CDR3 has 15 amino acids.

This clonotype was seen a handful of times. This chain links TRBV20-1 with TRBJ2-1; D is possibly TRBD1 or TRBD2 (5 bases each). V lost 0 bases and J 6 bases, leaving 12 bases between the germline ends. This CDR3 has 14 residues. Germline CDR1 is DFQATT and CDR2 is SNEGSKA (reference sequence). This CDR3 reads CSARDQGVANEQFF. The CDR3 DNA is TGCAGTGCTAGAGATCAGGGAGTTGCCAATGAGCAGTTCTTC.